A selection of T cell receptor beta chains follows, all from one sample in a study of T-cell memory formation after mild COVID-19. One entry per CDR3 protein, called by TCRdb with MiXCR from the 5' RACE reads. This table holds approximately 340,000 distinct CDR3 sequences, 13% found once. Material: PBMCs or a T cell subset sorted from them (not recorded which). Source of these receptors: a man between 18 and 35 years old who had mild COVID-19 (a few samples of this study predate the infection). Cell type and time point are not known. The CDR3 runs from the conserved cysteine through the conserved F or W. D genes are given only for firm matches. Rows may omit the clone size; those that give it use once, few, many or a size class.

clone_size: NA; v_call: TRBV5-1; d_call: NA; j_call: TRBJ1-1; cdr3_nt: TGCGCCAGCAGCTTTTATGCCATGAACACTGAAGCTTTCTTT; cdr3_aa: CASSFYAMNTEAFF
clone_size: few; v_call: TRBV6-2/TRBV6-3; d_call: TRBD1; j_call: TRBJ2-6; cdr3_nt: TGTGCCAGCAGCAGGGGGCGTGGGGCCAACGTCCTGACTTTC; cdr3_aa: CASSRGRGANVLTF
clone_size: few; v_call: TRBV7-9; d_call: TRBD1; j_call: TRBJ1-2; cdr3_nt: TGTGCCAGCAGCCGGGACAGGGAAGGGCATGGCTACACCTTC; cdr3_aa: CASSRDREGHGYTF
clone_size: NA; v_call: TRBV4-1; d_call: TRBD2; j_call: TRBJ2-1; cdr3_nt: TGCGCCAGCAGCCGAGCGGGGACGGAGACTTATCAGTTCTTC; cdr3_aa: CASSRAGTETYQFF
clone_size: few; v_call: TRBV6-1; d_call: TRBD1; j_call: TRBJ2-3; cdr3_nt: TGTGCCAGCAGGCAGGGGGTGGGCGCAGATACGCAGTATTTT; cdr3_aa: CASRQGVGADTQYF
clone_size: NA; v_call: TRBV11-2; d_call: NA; j_call: TRBJ2-3; cdr3_nt: TGTGCCAGCAGCTTCCGTCCGGTGATTGCACCTGACCCTGATACGCAGTATTTT; cdr3_aa: CASSFRPVIAPDPDTQYF
clone_size: few; v_call: TRBV3-1; d_call: TRBD1; j_call: TRBJ2-7; cdr3_nt: TGTGCCAGCAGCCAAGGAGACAGGGGTTTAGGGTCAGTCGACTACGAGCAGTACTTC; cdr3_aa: CASSQGDRGLGSVDYEQYF
clone_size: few; v_call: TRBV18; d_call: TRBD1; j_call: TRBJ1-1; cdr3_nt: TGTGCCAGCTCACCAAAGTCGCAGGGGGGCTTACTGAACACTGAAGCTTTCTTT; cdr3_aa: CASSPKSQGGLLNTEAFF
clone_size: NA; v_call: TRBV7-9; d_call: TRBD1; j_call: TRBJ2-1; cdr3_nt: TGTGCCAGCAGCTCCGGGACAGCCGATAACAATGAGCAGTTCTTC; cdr3_aa: CASSSGTADNNEQFF
clone_size: NA; v_call: TRBV3-1; d_call: NA; j_call: TRBJ1-1; cdr3_nt: TGTGCCAGCAGCCAAAGTACAGCAACTGAAGCTTTCTTT; cdr3_aa: CASSQSTATEAFF
clone_size: few; v_call: TRBV5-1; d_call: TRBD1; j_call: TRBJ1-5; cdr3_nt: TGCGCCAGCAGTTCCACGGGACAGTCGGGTCAGCCCCAGCATTTT; cdr3_aa: CASSSTGQSGQPQHF
clone_size: NA; v_call: TRBV18; d_call: NA; j_call: TRBJ1-2; cdr3_nt: TGTGCCAGCTCACCGATGACTCTCTTCGGGGCCATCTCTGGCTACACCTTC; cdr3_aa: CASSPMTLFGAISGYTF
clone_size: NA; v_call: TRBV9; d_call: NA; j_call: TRBJ1-6; cdr3_nt: TGTGCCAGCAGCGTTCGGTCCATCGGGGGGAATTCACCCCTCCACTTT; cdr3_aa: CASSVRSIGGNSPLHF
clone_size: NA; v_call: TRBV5-1; d_call: NA; j_call: TRBJ2-3; cdr3_nt: TGCGCCAGCAGCTTGGTAGCGACACTCCCGAACACAGATACGCAGTATTTT; cdr3_aa: CASSLVATLPNTDTQYF
clone_size: NA; v_call: TRBV7-8; d_call: NA; j_call: TRBJ1-1; cdr3_nt: TGTGCCAGCAGTTTAGGGGACACCGACACTGAAGCTTTCTTT; cdr3_aa: CASSLGDTDTEAFF
clone_size: many; v_call: TRBV7-9; d_call: NA; j_call: TRBJ2-3; cdr3_nt: TGTGCCAGCAGTCCGACTCGGGGTGATTGGTATTTT; cdr3_aa: CASSPTRGDWYF
clone_size: NA; v_call: TRBV10-1; d_call: NA; j_call: TRBJ2-7; cdr3_nt: TGCGCCAGCAGCGCCGCGGGACACCCCTACGAGCAGTACTTC; cdr3_aa: CASSAAGHPYEQYF
clone_size: few; v_call: TRBV7-3; d_call: TRBD2; j_call: TRBJ2-3; cdr3_nt: TGTGCCAGCAGCCCGGGCCGACTAGCGGCTAGCACAGATACGCAGTATTTT; cdr3_aa: CASSPGRLAASTDTQYF
clone_size: few; v_call: TRBV7-2; d_call: NA; j_call: TRBJ1-3; cdr3_nt: TGTGCCAGCAGCTTAGGGGGCGGAAACGGAAACACCATATATTTT; cdr3_aa: CASSLGGGNGNTIYF
clone_size: NA; v_call: TRBV6-2/TRBV6-3; d_call: NA; j_call: TRBJ2-5; cdr3_nt: TGTGCCAGCACCCTCAGGGAGATGGAGACCCAGTACTTC; cdr3_aa: CASTLREMETQYF
clone_size: few; v_call: TRBV25-1; d_call: NA; j_call: TRBJ1-2; cdr3_nt: TGTGCCAGCCAGCAGGGGCACTATGGCTACACCTTC; cdr3_aa: CASQQGHYGYTF
clone_size: few; v_call: TRBV6-5; d_call: NA; j_call: TRBJ1-1; cdr3_nt: TGTGCCAGCAAGGCGTGGCAGCCGAACACTGAAGCTTTCTTT; cdr3_aa: CASKAWQPNTEAFF
clone_size: few; v_call: TRBV12-3/TRBV12-4; d_call: NA; j_call: TRBJ2-1; cdr3_nt: TGTGCCAGCTACCTCGAGGGCGGGAATGAGCAGTTCTTC; cdr3_aa: CASYLEGGNEQFF
clone_size: NA; v_call: TRBV6-2/TRBV6-3; d_call: NA; j_call: TRBJ1-4; cdr3_nt: TGTGCCAGCAGTTACTATGGGCCGTTGAATGAAAAACTGTTTTTT; cdr3_aa: CASSYYGPLNEKLFF
clone_size: NA; v_call: TRBV5-1; d_call: NA; j_call: TRBJ2-3; cdr3_nt: TGCGCCAGCAGCCTGGGGACACCTAGCACAGATACGCAGTATTTT; cdr3_aa: CASSLGTPSTDTQYF
clone_size: NA; v_call: TRBV7-3; d_call: NA; j_call: TRBJ2-2; cdr3_nt: TGTGCCAGCAGCTTAATGCTAGCGAACGGGGAGCTGTTTTTT; cdr3_aa: CASSLMLANGELFF
clone_size: few; v_call: TRBV10-3; d_call: NA; j_call: TRBJ2-7; cdr3_nt: TGTGCCATCTGGGGAGGTTCCTACGAGCAGTACTTC; cdr3_aa: CAIWGGSYEQYF
clone_size: NA; v_call: TRBV4-1; d_call: NA; j_call: TRBJ1-5; cdr3_nt: TGCGCCAGCAGCCATGGGCAGGGGCAGGATCAGCCCCAGCATTTT; cdr3_aa: CASSHGQGQDQPQHF
clone_size: few; v_call: TRBV5-1; d_call: TRBD2; j_call: TRBJ2-1; cdr3_nt: TGCGCCAGCAGCTCGGGACTAGCGGGGGGGCATGGCTACAATGAGCAGTTCTTC; cdr3_aa: CASSSGLAGGHGYNEQFF
clone_size: NA; v_call: TRBV19; d_call: NA; j_call: TRBJ2-1; cdr3_nt: TGTGCCAGTAGTATCCGGTATGGTGAGCAGTTCTTC; cdr3_aa: CASSIRYGEQFF
clone_size: many; v_call: TRBV7-9; d_call: TRBD1; j_call: TRBJ2-7; cdr3_nt: TGTGCCAGCAGCCTACAGGGGAGCTCCTACGAGCAGTACTTC; cdr3_aa: CASSLQGSSYEQYF
clone_size: many; v_call: TRBV7-2; d_call: NA; j_call: TRBJ2-3; cdr3_nt: TGTGCCAGCAGCTTAGGGTCCCCTGGAAGCACAGATACGCAGTATTTT; cdr3_aa: CASSLGSPGSTDTQYF
clone_size: few; v_call: TRBV6-5; d_call: NA; j_call: TRBJ1-5; cdr3_nt: TGTGCCAGCAGTTTACAGGGACACCAGCCCCAGCATTTT; cdr3_aa: CASSLQGHQPQHF
clone_size: NA; v_call: TRBV5-1; d_call: TRBD1; j_call: TRBJ1-3; cdr3_nt: TGCGCCAGCAGCGACGACAGGGGGGGAAACACCATATATTTT; cdr3_aa: CASSDDRGGNTIYF
clone_size: many; v_call: TRBV28; d_call: NA; j_call: TRBJ2-5; cdr3_nt: TGTGCCAGCAGTTTCGGGGATCAAGAGACCCAGTACTTC; cdr3_aa: CASSFGDQETQYF
clone_size: NA; v_call: TRBV7-2; d_call: NA; j_call: TRBJ2-4; cdr3_nt: TGTGCCAGCAGCTTAGGGGGGCCAAAAAACATTCAGTACTTC; cdr3_aa: CASSLGGPKNIQYF
clone_size: few; v_call: TRBV5-1; d_call: TRBD1; j_call: TRBJ2-2; cdr3_nt: TGCGCCAGCAGCTTGGGAGGGGGCTTATCCACCGGGGAGCTGTTTTTT; cdr3_aa: CASSLGGGLSTGELFF
clone_size: few; v_call: TRBV7-9; d_call: TRBD1; j_call: TRBJ1-2; cdr3_nt: TGTGCCAGCCGCACAGGGGCTGAAGGCTACACCTTC; cdr3_aa: CASRTGAEGYTF
clone_size: NA; v_call: TRBV24-1; d_call: TRBD1; j_call: TRBJ2-5; cdr3_nt: TGTGCCACCAGTGACCCCCAGGGGGCCGGGGAGACCCAGTACTTC; cdr3_aa: CATSDPQGAGETQYF
clone_size: NA; v_call: TRBV6-5; d_call: TRBD1; j_call: TRBJ2-7; cdr3_nt: TGTGCCAGCAGGAAGGCTACAGGGGAAGGGCTTTCCTACGAGCAGTACTTC; cdr3_aa: CASRKATGEGLSYEQYF
clone_size: many; v_call: TRBV6-2/TRBV6-3; d_call: TRBD2; j_call: TRBJ2-2; cdr3_nt: TGTGCCAGCATCCCGATCGGGACTAGCGGGCACACCGGGGAGCTGTTTTTT; cdr3_aa: CASIPIGTSGHTGELFF
clone_size: NA; v_call: TRBV28; d_call: TRBD1; j_call: TRBJ1-5; cdr3_nt: TGTGCCAGCAGGGCAGGGGGAGCTCAGCCCCAGCATTTT; cdr3_aa: CASRAGGAQPQHF
clone_size: NA; v_call: TRBV28; d_call: TRBD2; j_call: TRBJ2-3; cdr3_nt: TGTGCCAGCAGTTCCCAAGGTCTCGGGACTAGCGGAGTCCTAGATACGCAGTATTTT; cdr3_aa: CASSSQGLGTSGVLDTQYF
clone_size: NA; v_call: TRBV5-6; d_call: NA; j_call: TRBJ2-1; cdr3_nt: TGTGCCAGCAGTTGGGGGGCTCAGAGCTCCTACAATGAGCAGTTCTTC; cdr3_aa: CASSWGAQSSYNEQFF
clone_size: few; v_call: TRBV5-1; d_call: NA; j_call: TRBJ1-6; cdr3_nt: TGCGCCAGCAGCACCGGGACGATGAATTCACCCCTCCACTTT; cdr3_aa: CASSTGTMNSPLHF
clone_size: NA; v_call: TRBV7-9; d_call: NA; j_call: TRBJ2-1; cdr3_nt: TGTGCCAGCAGTGTGAGGGGTGAGCAGTTCTTC; cdr3_aa: CASSVRGEQFF
clone_size: NA; v_call: TRBV28; d_call: TRBD1; j_call: TRBJ1-1; cdr3_nt: TGTGCCAGCAGTCCCGGGACAGGGGAATCTGGCACTGAAGCTTTCTTT; cdr3_aa: CASSPGTGESGTEAFF
clone_size: NA; v_call: TRBV7-3; d_call: NA; j_call: TRBJ2-1; cdr3_nt: TGTGCCAGCAGCTTAACCCAAGCTTACAATGAGCAGTTCTTC; cdr3_aa: CASSLTQAYNEQFF
clone_size: few; v_call: TRBV9; d_call: NA; j_call: TRBJ2-1; cdr3_nt: TGTGCCAGCAGCGTAGTCACCGGGACTTACTACAATGAGCAGTTCTTC; cdr3_aa: CASSVVTGTYYNEQFF
clone_size: few; v_call: TRBV4-2; d_call: TRBD1; j_call: TRBJ2-2; cdr3_nt: TGTGCCAGCAGCCACGCCGGGACAGGGGTGACCGGGGAGCTGTTTTTT; cdr3_aa: CASSHAGTGVTGELFF
clone_size: NA; v_call: TRBV12-3/TRBV12-4; d_call: NA; j_call: TRBJ1-1; cdr3_nt: TGTGCCAGCAGCCCCGGGACAACTGAAGCTTTCTTT; cdr3_aa: CASSPGTTEAFF
clone_size: few; v_call: TRBV18; d_call: NA; j_call: TRBJ1-1; cdr3_nt: TGTGCCAGCTCACAACAGGAGTTCCTCATGAACACTGAAGCTTTCTTT; cdr3_aa: CASSQQEFLMNTEAFF
clone_size: NA; v_call: TRBV4-3; d_call: NA; j_call: TRBJ1-1; cdr3_nt: TGCGCCAGCAGCCAAGATTTAAGAAGCTTCCCCCGCACTGAAGCTTTCTTT; cdr3_aa: CASSQDLRSFPRTEAFF
clone_size: few; v_call: TRBV5-1; d_call: NA; j_call: TRBJ2-2; cdr3_nt: TGCGCCAGCAGCGGGAACATACCCCCCCGGGAGCTGTTTTTT; cdr3_aa: CASSGNIPPRELFF
clone_size: NA; v_call: TRBV12-2; d_call: NA; j_call: TRBJ2-1; cdr3_nt: TGTGCAAGTCGCAAAGGGACAGCCGACAATGAGCAGTTCTTC; cdr3_aa: CASRKGTADNEQFF
clone_size: many; v_call: TRBV9; d_call: TRBD2; j_call: TRBJ2-2; cdr3_nt: TGTGCCAGCAGCGTAGTAGGGACTAGGAAAGTCGGGGAGCTGTTTTTT; cdr3_aa: CASSVVGTRKVGELFF
clone_size: few; v_call: TRBV10-3; d_call: TRBD1; j_call: TRBJ1-6; cdr3_nt: TGTGCCATCAGTGAGGCGGACAGGGGCATCCCCTATAATTCACCCCTCCACTTT; cdr3_aa: CAISEADRGIPYNSPLHF